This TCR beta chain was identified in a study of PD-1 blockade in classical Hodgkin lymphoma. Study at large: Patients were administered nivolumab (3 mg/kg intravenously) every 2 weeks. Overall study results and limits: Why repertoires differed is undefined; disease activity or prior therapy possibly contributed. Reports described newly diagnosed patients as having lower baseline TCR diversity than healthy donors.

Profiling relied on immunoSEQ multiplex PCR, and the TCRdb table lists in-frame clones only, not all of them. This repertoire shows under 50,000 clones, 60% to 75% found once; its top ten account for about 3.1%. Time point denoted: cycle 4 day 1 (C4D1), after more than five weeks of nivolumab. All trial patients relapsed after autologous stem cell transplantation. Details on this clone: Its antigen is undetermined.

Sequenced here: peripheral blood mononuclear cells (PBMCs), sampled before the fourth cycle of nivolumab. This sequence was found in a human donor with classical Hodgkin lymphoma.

The CDR3 DNA reads as TGCGCCAGCAGCTTGGGTCGGGGGACTCCTAATGAAAAACTGTTTTTT. It encodes CASSLGRGTPNEKLFF. The chain employs TRBV5-1 and TRBJ1-4, with D possibly TRBD1 on 5 matching bases. CDR1 is SGHRS, CDR2 YFSETQ, per germline. The CDR3 runs to 16 residues. With 0 bases removed from V and 3 bases from J, the gap between germline ends came to 12 bases.